This TCR beta chain appears in the sequencing data of a study of CD8 T cells in Susac syndrome. Random hexamers primed reverse transcription of roughly 0.5 to 1 ug RNA. Amplification of TCR beta CDR3 by immunoSEQ multiplex PCR spanned 54 Vbeta and 13 Jbeta. TCRdb reprocessed the immunoSEQ multiplex PCR reads with MiXCR, giving one entry per CDR3 protein. The sample gives about 160,000 distinct CDR3 sequences, roughly 94% of which show up once; roughly 0.08% is in the top ten. Sequencing of TCR beta, carried out with a high-throughput approach, was applied to CD8+ and CD4+ T cells from the blood. Healthy donors served as age- and sex-matched controls. The specimen sequenced was CD4+ T cells from PBMCs. The sequence was obtained from a human donor in good health.

The CDR3 sequence is CASSRKMVSGSRGNTDTQYF. The CDR3 coding sequence is TGTGCCAGCAGCCGCAAGATGGTTAGCGGGTCCAGGGGTAACACAGATACGCAGTATTTT. This chain uses TRBV6-4 with TRBJ2-3; D is possibly TRBD2 (7 bases). With 6 bases removed from V and 2 bases from J, the gap between germline ends came to 30 bases. This CDR3 is 20 amino acids long. Germline-derived CDR1 and CDR2 are MRHNA and SNTAGT.